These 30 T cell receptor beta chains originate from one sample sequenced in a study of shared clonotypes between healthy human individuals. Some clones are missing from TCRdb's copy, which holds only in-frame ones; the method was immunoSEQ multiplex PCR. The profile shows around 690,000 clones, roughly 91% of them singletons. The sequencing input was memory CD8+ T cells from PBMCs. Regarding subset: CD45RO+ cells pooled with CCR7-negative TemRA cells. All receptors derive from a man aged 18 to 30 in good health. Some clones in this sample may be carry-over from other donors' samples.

The CDR3 sequence is CASSSRDRGYYGYTF. The CDR3 DNA sequence: TGTGCCAGCAGTTCCCGGGACAGGGGGTACTATGGCTACACCTTC. V gene TRBV7-9 combines with J gene TRBJ1-2, with 11 bases matching TRBD1. The CDR3 has 15 amino acids. V dropped 6 bases and J dropped 3; count of bases not matched to a gene: 6. Per germline, CDR1 SEHNR and CDR2 FQNEAQ (reference sequence).

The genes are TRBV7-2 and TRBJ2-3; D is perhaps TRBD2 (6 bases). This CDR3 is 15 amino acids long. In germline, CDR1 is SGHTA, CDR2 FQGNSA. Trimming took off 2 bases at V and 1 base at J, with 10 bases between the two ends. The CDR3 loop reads CASSLTSRGTDTQYF. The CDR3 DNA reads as TGTGCCAGCAGCTTAACTAGCAGGGGCACAGATACGCAGTATTTT.

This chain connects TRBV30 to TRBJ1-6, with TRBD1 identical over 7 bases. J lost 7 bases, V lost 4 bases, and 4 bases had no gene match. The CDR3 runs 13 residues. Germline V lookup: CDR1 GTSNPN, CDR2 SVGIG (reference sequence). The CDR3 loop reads CAWTGGGNSPLHF. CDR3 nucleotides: TGTGCCTGGACAGGGGGAGGCAATTCACCCCTCCACTTT.

DNA for the CDR3: TGTGCCAGCAGCCCCGGGACAGGTGGAATGAACACTGAAGCTTTCTTT. It yields the protein CASSPGTGGMNTEAFF. V and J are TRBV11-2 and TRBJ1-1; 8 bases match TRBD1. Germline CDR1 reads SGHAT; CDR2 reads FQNNGV. The junction had 8 bases not matched to a gene; V was cut back by 5 bases and J by 0 bases. The CDR3 is 16 amino acids.

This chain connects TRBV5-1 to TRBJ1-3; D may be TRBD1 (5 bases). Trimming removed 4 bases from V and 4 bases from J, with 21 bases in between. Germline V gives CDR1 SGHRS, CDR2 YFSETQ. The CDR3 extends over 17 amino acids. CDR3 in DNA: TGCGCCAGCAGCCCCATCTCCCCGGGACGCATCGGAAACACCATATATTTT. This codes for CASSPISPGRIGNTIYF. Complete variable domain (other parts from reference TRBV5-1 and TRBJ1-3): KAGVTQTPRYLIKTRGQQVTLSCSPISGHRSVSWYQQTPGQGLQFLFEYFSETQRNKGNFPGRFSGRQFSNSRSEMNVSTLELGDSALYLCASSPISPGRIGNTIYFGEGSWLTVV.

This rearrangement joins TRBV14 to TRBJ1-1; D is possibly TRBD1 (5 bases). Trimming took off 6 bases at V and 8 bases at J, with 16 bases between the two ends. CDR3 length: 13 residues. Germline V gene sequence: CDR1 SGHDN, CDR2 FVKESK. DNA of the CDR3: TGTGCCAGCAGGTCTACCGGGACTAGAGAAGCTTTCTTT. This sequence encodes CASRSTGTREAFF.

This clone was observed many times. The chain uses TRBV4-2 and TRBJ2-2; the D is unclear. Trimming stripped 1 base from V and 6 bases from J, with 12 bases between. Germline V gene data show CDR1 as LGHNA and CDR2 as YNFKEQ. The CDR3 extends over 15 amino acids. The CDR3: CASSQVEGSSGELFF. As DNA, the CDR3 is TGTGCCAGCAGCCAAGTAGAAGGATCTTCCGGGGAGCTGTTTTTT.

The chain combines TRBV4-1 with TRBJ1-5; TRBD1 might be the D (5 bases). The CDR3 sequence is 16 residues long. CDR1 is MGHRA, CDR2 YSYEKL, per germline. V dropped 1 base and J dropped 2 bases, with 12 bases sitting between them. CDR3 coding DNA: TGCGCCAGCAGCCAAGCGCAGGGAAGCGGCAATCAGCCCCAGCATTTT. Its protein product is CASSQAQGSGNQPQHF.

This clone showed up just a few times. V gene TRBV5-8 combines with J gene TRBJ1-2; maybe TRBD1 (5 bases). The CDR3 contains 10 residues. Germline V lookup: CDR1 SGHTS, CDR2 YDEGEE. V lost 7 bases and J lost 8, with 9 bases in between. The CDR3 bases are TGTGCCAGCGGCCAGGGAGGCTACACCTTC. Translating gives CASGQGGYTF.

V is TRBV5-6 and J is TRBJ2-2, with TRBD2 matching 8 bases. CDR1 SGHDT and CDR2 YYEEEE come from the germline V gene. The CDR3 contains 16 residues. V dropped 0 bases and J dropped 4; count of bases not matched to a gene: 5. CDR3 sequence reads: CASSLDREGGTGELFF. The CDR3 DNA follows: TGTGCCAGCAGCTTGGACCGGGAGGGAGGCACCGGGGAGCTGTTTTTT.

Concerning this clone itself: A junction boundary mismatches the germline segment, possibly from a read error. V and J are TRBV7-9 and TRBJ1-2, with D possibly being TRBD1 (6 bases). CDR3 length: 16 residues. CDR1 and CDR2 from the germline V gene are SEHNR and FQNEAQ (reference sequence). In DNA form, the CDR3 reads TGCGCCAGCAGCCAGGGGAGGACACGAGCTAACTATGGCTACACCTTC. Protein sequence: CASSQGRTRANYGYTF.

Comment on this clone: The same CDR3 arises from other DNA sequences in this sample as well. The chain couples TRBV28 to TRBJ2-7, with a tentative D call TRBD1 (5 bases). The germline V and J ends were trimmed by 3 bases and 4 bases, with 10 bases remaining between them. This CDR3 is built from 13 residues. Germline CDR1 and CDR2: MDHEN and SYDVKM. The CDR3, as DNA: TGTGCCAGCAGTTTTTTTAGGGGATACGAGCAGTACTTC. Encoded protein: CASSFFRGYEQYF. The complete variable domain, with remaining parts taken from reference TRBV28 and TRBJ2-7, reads DVKVTQSSRYLVKRTGEKVFLECVQDMDHENMFWYRQDPGLGLRLIYFSYDVKMKEKGDIPEGYSVSREKKERFSLILESASTNQTSMYLCASSFFRGYEQYFGPGTRLTVT.

The CDR3 is CASSLIESGLAGNTIYF. In DNA, the CDR3 is TGTGCCAGCAGCCTTATCGAGTCGGGGCTAGCTGGAAACACCATATATTTT. The rearrangement joins TRBV14 to TRBJ1-3; D might be TRBD1 (5 bases). Germline CDR1 SGHDN, CDR2 FVKESK. This CDR3 spans 17 amino acids. Deletions cut 4 bases from V and 2 bases from J, with 18 bases between.

The CDR3 DNA reads as TGTGCCAGCACCGCCGGGGCCAGCACAGATACGCAGTATTTT. Protein: CASTAGASTDTQYF. The chain recombines TRBV6-5 with TRBJ2-3; the D gene could be TRBD1 or TRBD2 (5 bases each). The CDR3 length is 14 residues. Trimming removed 7 bases from V and 0 bases from J, with 11 bases in between. The V gene's germline CDR1 is MNHEY and CDR2 SVGAGI.

In DNA, the CDR3 is TGCGCCAGCAGCCCTGGGACAGGGAGCGATCTTTACTATGGCTACACCTTC. Encoded protein: CASSPGTGSDLYYGYTF. V is TRBV4-1 and J is TRBJ1-2, with TRBD1 matching 9 bases. CDR1 and CDR2 from the germline V gene are MGHRA and YSYEKL. Trimming removed 4 bases from V and 3 bases from J; junction bases left unmatched: 12. The CDR3 has 17 amino acids.

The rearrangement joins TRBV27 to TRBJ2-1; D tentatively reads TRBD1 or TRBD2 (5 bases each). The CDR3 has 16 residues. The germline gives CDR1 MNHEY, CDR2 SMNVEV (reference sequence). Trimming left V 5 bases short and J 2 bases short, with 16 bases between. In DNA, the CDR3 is TGTGCCAGCAGTGAGCGCCGGGACCGAACCTACAATGAGCAGTTCTTC. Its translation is CASSERRDRTYNEQFF.

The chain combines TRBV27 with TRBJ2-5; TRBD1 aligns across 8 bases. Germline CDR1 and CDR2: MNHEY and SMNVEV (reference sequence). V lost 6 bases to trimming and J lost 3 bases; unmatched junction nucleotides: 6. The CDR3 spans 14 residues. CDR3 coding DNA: TGTGCCAGCAGCTCAAGGGACAGGAAAGAGACCCAGTACTTC. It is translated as CASSSRDRKETQYF.

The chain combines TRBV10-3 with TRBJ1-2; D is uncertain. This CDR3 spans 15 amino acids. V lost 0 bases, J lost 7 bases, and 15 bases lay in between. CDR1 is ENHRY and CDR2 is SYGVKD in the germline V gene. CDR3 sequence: CAISESVFFDGGYTF. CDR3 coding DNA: TGTGCCATCAGTGAGTCGGTTTTTTTTGATGGTGGCTACACCTTC.

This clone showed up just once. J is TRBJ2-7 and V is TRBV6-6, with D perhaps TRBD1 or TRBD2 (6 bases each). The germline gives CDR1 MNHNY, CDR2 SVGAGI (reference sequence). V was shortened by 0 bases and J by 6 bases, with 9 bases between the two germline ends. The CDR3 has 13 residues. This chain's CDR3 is CASSYSGGSEQYF. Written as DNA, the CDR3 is TGTGCCAGCAGTTACTCGGGGGGCTCCGAGCAGTACTTC.

CDR3 protein: CASSPPRKETQYF. The CDR3, as DNA: TGTGCCTCCTCCCCCCCGAGAAAAGAGACCCAGTACTTC. The chain is built from TRBV25-1 and TRBJ2-5, with no clear D. This CDR3 has 13 amino acids. Between the trimmed V and J ends, which lost 11 bases and 3 bases, there was a span of 16 bases. Germline V lookup: CDR1 MGHDK, CDR2 SYGVNS.

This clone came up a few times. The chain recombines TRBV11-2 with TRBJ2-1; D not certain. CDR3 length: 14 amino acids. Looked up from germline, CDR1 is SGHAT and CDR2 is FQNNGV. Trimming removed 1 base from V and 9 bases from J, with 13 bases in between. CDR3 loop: CASSLGGSGSEQFF. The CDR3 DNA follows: TGTGCCAGCAGCTTAGGGGGTTCCGGATCTGAGCAGTTCTTC.

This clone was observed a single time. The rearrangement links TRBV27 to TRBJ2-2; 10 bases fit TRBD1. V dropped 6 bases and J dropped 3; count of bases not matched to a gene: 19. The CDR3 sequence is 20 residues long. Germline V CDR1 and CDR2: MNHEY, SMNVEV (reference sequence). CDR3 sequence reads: CASSYTSYYGGTGDTGELFF. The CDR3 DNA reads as TGTGCCAGCAGCTATACTTCTTACTATGGGGGGACAGGGGACACCGGGGAGCTGTTTTTT.

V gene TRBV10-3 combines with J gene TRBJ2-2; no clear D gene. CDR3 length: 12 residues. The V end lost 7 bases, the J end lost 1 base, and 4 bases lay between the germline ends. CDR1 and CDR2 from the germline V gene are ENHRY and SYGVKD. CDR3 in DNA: TGTGCCATCAAACTGAACACCGGGGAGCTGTTTTTT. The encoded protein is CAIKLNTGELFF.

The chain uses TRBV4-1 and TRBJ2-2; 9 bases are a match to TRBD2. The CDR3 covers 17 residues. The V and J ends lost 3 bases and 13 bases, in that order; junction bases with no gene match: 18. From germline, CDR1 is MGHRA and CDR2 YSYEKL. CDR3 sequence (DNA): TGCGCCAGCAGCCATCCTCGGCGGGAGGGCCTTGTGAGTACGCTGTTTTTT. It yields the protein CASSHPRREGLVSTLFF.

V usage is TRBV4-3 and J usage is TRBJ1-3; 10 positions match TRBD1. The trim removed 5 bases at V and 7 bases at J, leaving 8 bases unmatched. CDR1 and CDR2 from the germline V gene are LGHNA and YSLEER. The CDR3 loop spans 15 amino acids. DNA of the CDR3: TGCGCCAGCAGCATGCGGACAGGGGGTACTAACACCATATATTTT. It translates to CASSMRTGGTNTIYF.

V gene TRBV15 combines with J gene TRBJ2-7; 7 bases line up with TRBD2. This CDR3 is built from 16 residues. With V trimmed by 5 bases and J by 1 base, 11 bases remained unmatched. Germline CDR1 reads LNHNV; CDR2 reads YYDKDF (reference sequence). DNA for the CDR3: TGTGCCACCAGCTCCAACGTGGGGGGAGGGTCCTACGAGCAGTACTTC. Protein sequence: CATSSNVGGGSYEQYF. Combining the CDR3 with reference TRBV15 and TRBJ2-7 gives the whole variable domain DAMVIQNPRYQVTQFGKPVTLSCSQTLNHNVMYWYQQKSSQAPKLLFHYYDKDFNNEADTPDNFQSRRPNTSFCFLDIRSPGLGDTAMYLCATSSNVGGGSYEQYFGPGTRLTVT.

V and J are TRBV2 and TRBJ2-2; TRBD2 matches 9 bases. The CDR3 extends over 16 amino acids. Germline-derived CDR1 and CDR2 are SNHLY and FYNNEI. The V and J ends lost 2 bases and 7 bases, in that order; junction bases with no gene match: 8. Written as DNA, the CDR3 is TGTGCCAGCAGTGAAAGCCTAGCGGGATTAGTCGGGGAGCTGTTTTTT. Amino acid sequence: CASSESLAGLVGELFF.

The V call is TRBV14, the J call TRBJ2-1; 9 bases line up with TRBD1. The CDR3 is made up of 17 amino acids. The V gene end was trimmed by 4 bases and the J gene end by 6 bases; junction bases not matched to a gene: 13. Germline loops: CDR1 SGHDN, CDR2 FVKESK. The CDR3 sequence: CASSPLNDRGYRNEQFF. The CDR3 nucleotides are TGTGCCAGCAGCCCCTTAAACGACAGGGGGTATCGCAATGAGCAGTTCTTC.

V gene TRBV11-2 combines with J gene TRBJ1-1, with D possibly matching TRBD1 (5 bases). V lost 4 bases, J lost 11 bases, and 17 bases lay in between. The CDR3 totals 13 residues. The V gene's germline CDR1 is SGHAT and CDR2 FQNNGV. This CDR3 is CASSWGGESEAFF. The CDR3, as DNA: TGTGCCAGCAGCTGGGGGGGAGAATCAGAGGCTTTCTTT.

The CDR3 region is CASSLVGSAGNYGYTF. Written as DNA, the CDR3 is TGTGCCAGCAGCTTAGTAGGGTCGGCAGGGAACTATGGCTACACCTTC. V usage is TRBV7-9 and J usage is TRBJ1-2; tentatively, D is TRBD1 (5 bases). Per the germline V gene, CDR1 is SEHNR and CDR2 is FQNEAQ (reference sequence). CDR3 length: 16 amino acids. The ends were cut back, 1 base at V and 2 bases at J, with 14 bases in the middle. The variable domain in full, completed from reference TRBV7-9 and TRBJ1-2, reads DTGVSQNPRHKITKRGQNVTFRCDPISEHNRLYWYRQTLGQGPEFLTYFQNEAQLEKSRLLSDRFSAERPKGSFSTLEIQRTEQGDSAMYLCASSLVGSAGNYGYTFGSGTRLTVV.